The following is a TCR beta chain sequence with its context. This specimen belongs to a study of cytomegalovirus exposure and HLA in healthy donors. Here immunoSEQ multiplex PCR was the method, and the copy in TCRdb shows in-frame clones only, minus some. The sample contains about 360,000 clones, about nine tenths of which appear only once. This CDR3 contains 15 residues. Germline V gene lookup returns CDR1 SSHAT and CDR2 FNYEAQ (reference sequence). V was clipped by 1 base and J by 5 bases, with 12 bases between them. The source material was PBMCs. The TCR was taken from a woman aged 18-29 years in good health and CMV-seronegative. The rearrangement joins TRBV7-7 to TRBJ1-5, with a weak D call TRBD1 (6 bases). The CDR3 DNA is TGTGCCAGCAGCTTAGGAAGGGGGAGGGATCAGCCCCAGCATTTT. Amino acids: CASSLGRGRDQPQHF.